This T cell receptor beta chain was observed in a study of blood T cells in healthy people across ages (dated by TCRdb to about 2015). For the wider study: In model experiments, template switching captured roughly one uniquely barcoded TCR beta cDNA molecule for every two T cells. The study measured age-related changes in TCR beta repertoire diversity using deep sequencing normalized with unique cDNA molecular identifiers. Four age groups were formed from the donors: young (average 16 years), middle-aged (around 39), aged (around 62) and long-lived (less than 85). To avoid experimental bias, donors of different ages were randomly spread across the sequencing lanes. For two donors (one aged 18 to 29 and one aged 80 or older), the study analyzed two additional independent replicas of 1 million unique cDNA reads from the same blood draw. The full study reports these points: As age increased, observed TCR beta diversity per million T cells dropped in a roughly linear way, and a significant reduction was already evident by age approximately 40. The percentage of naive T cells measured by flow cytometry correlated strongly with observed TCR beta diversity. The CMV infection status of donors was not known, potentially confounding age-related changes in expanded clonotypes. Compared with the aged group, the long-lived group had more naive CD4+ T cells, fewer expanded clones and increased TCR diversity, a pattern suggesting age selection. Estimates of total diversity from one million sequenced T cells were regarded as lower bounds and underestimates. Bulk unsorted PBMC profiling prevented conclusive comparison of naive and antigen-experienced compartments.

Donors were approximately 42 systemically healthy Caucasian individuals from Russia aged 6 to 90 years. Approximately 10 milliliters of peripheral blood were collected from each donor into EDTA-treated Vacutainer tubes. Ficoll-Paque density-gradient centrifugation was used to isolate PBMCs, with at least 7 million obtained per sample. Trizol reagent was used to extract total RNA from PBMCs, with at least 5.5 micrograms per sample. For every donor, an aliquot of PBMCs went through flow cytometry to measure the percentages of naive CD45RAhigh/CD27high T cells. Reading from cysteine to phenylalanine, the CDR3 counts 15 amino acids. Of all the DNA, just the CDR3 is kept, 45 bases in frame from base 1. At the junction V is shortened by 6 bases and J by 6 bases, with 20 bases in between. The method was 5' RACE. The instrument was an Illumina HiSeq 2500. A second PCR of about 6 to 12 cycles was run with a J-beta primer mix and a sample-barcoded 5' primer. Each TCR beta cDNA molecule received a unique molecular identifier from a template-switch 5' adaptor carrying 12 random nucleotides. At least 3 million CDR3-containing paired-end reads were obtained from each sample. First-strand cDNA was synthesized from all RNA with the Mint cDNA synthesis kit, primed by a TRBC-specific oligonucleotide. All cDNA was treated with uracil-DNA glycosylase and then went through a first 18-cycle PCR with the universal primers M1SS and BC2_uni_R. Per the source publication's procedure: For normalization, 1 million high-quality reads, each with a distinct molecular identifier, were randomly selected from each sample. Instead of being binned into consensus sequences, reads with shared molecular identifiers were discarded. CDR3 identification, clonotype clustering and error correction used MiTCR with a Q25 quality threshold and the strictest error-elimination algorithm. A nonparametric unseen species model with Euler transformation was used to estimate lower-bound total TCR beta diversity. TCRdb reanalyzed the raw reads on its own, using fastp at Q25 for trimming and MiXCR for clone calling, and kept in-frame beta chains. Each CDR3 protein appears once, grouped with its most common genes and DNA. TCRdb's processing, not the authors', yielded these V and J calls. The sample contains around 1,600,000 distinct CDR3 sequences, roughly 43% of them found a single time. The ten biggest clones cover around 4% of the sample.

Comments on this clonotype: There is no known antigen for this receptor. Per-nucleotide qualities are absent, and no much larger clonotype sits a single base away.

The receptor's source is a woman aged 18-35 years in good health. The sample comprised blood. Recombination linked TRBV12-3 or TRBV12-4 to TRBJ1-2, with the identity of the D gene unclear. The sequenced DNA: TGTGCCAGCAGCGAGACCCCCCTTTCGGACCATGGCTACACCTTC. It translates to CASSETPLSDHGYTF.